Listed below are T cell receptor beta chains from one sample, sequenced in a study of OX40 agonist ivuxolimab in advanced cancers. Clones were read by immunoSEQ multiplex PCR, and TCRdb kept only the in-frame ones, dropping some. The table includes over 80,000 clones, approximately 90% detected once. Material: CD4+ or CD8+ T cells sorted from blood, obtained in a trial of the OX40 agonist ivuxolimab. The receptors here all came from an adult with an advanced solid tumor such as melanoma, head and neck, liver or kidney cancer. Both conserved end residues are part of each CDR3. A D gene is named only where the DNA matches it firmly. Clone sizes are given selectively: once, few, many, or a class where the clone is expanded.

J: TRBJ2-3; D: TRBD2; size: .; V: TRBV11-1; CDR3: CASTLPLGLAGGTQYF; DNA: TGTGCCAGCACCCTCCCTCTCGGACTAGCGGGGGGTACGCAGTATTTT
J: TRBJ2-2; D: TRBD2; size: .; V: TRBV9; CDR3: CASSAGGPGTGELFF; DNA: TGTGCCAGCAGCGCGGGAGGGCCAGGCACCGGGGAGCTGTTTTTT
J: TRBJ1-2; D: .; size: .; V: TRBV5-1; CDR3: CASSPPGLGYGYTF; DNA: TGCGCCAGCAGCCCACCGGGACTCGGCTATGGCTACACCTTC
J: TRBJ2-5; D: TRBD2; size: .; V: TRBV5-1; CDR3: CASSLGTSGKETQYF; DNA: TGCGCCAGCAGCTTGGGGACTAGCGGGAAAGAGACCCAGTACTTC
J: TRBJ2-7; D: TRBD1; size: .; V: TRBV19; CDR3: CASSANSGGGKVQYF; DNA: TGTGCCAGTAGCGCCAACTCAGGGGGCGGAAAAGTGCAGTACTTC
J: TRBJ2-1; D: TRBD1; size: .; V: TRBV7-9; CDR3: CASSPGQDLYNEQFF; DNA: TGTGCCAGCAGCCCGGGACAGGACCTCTACAATGAGCAGTTCTTC
J: TRBJ2-7; D: TRBD2; size: .; V: TRBV7-2; CDR3: CASSLGLSGSSYEQYF; DNA: TGTGCCAGCAGCTTGGGTCTTAGCGGGAGCTCCTACGAGCAGTACTTC
J: TRBJ2-2; D: .; size: .; V: TRBV7-9; CDR3: CASSLGWDTGELFF; DNA: TGTGCCAGCAGCTTAGGTTGGGACACCGGGGAGCTGTTTTTT
J: TRBJ2-4; D: .; size: .; V: TRBV6-5; CDR3: CASSGRGAKNIQYF; DNA: TGTGCCAGCAGTGGCAGGGGAGCCAAAAACATTCAGTACTTC
J: TRBJ2-5; D: .; size: medium-sized; V: TRBV2; CDR3: CASGGVTQYF; DNA: TGTGCCAGCGGGGGTGTGACCCAGTACTTC
J: TRBJ1-2; D: .; size: .; V: TRBV18; CDR3: CASSPNGANGYTF; DNA: TGTGCCAGCTCACCTAATGGAGCTAATGGCTACACCTTC
J: TRBJ2-2; D: TRBD2; size: .; V: TRBV7-3; CDR3: CASSPTSVGPNTGELFF; DNA: TGTGCCAGCAGCCCGACTAGCGTAGGACCGAACACCGGGGAGCTGTTTTTT
J: TRBJ1-2; D: .; size: few; V: TRBV19; CDR3: CASSIPGRVDHGYTF; DNA: TGTGCCAGTAGTATACCTGGCAGGGTTGACCATGGCTACACCTTC
J: TRBJ1-6; D: .; size: .; V: TRBV7-8; CDR3: CASSSLGGAVYSPLHF; DNA: TGTGCCAGCAGCTCCCTGGGGGGCGCGGTCTATTCACCCCTCCACTTT
J: TRBJ1-2; D: .; size: .; V: TRBV30; CDR3: CAWTLVGWTRGYTF; DNA: TGTGCCTGGACCCTGGTAGGGTGGACGAGAGGCTACACCTTC
J: TRBJ1-4; D: .; size: once; V: TRBV7-8; CDR3: CASSIEGLDEKLFF; DNA: TGTGCCAGCAGCATAGAGGGGCTTGACGAAAAACTGTTTTTT
J: TRBJ1-2; D: .; size: .; V: TRBV29-1; CDR3: CSVDVVGNYGYTF; DNA: TGCAGCGTTGATGTTGTAGGGAACTATGGCTACACCTTC
J: TRBJ2-7; D: .; size: .; V: TRBV6-5; CDR3: CASSYSGAGLSYEQYF; DNA: TGTGCCAGCAGTTACTCTGGGGCAGGCCTCTCCTACGAGCAGTACTTC
J: TRBJ1-1; D: .; size: .; V: TRBV2; CDR3: CASNWGGVNTEAFF; DNA: TGTGCCAGCAACTGGGGGGGGGTGAACACTGAAGCTTTCTTT
J: TRBJ2-7; D: .; size: .; V: TRBV21-1; CDR3: CASSKAPVTSYEQYF; DNA: TGTGCCAGCAGCAAAGCGCCGGTGACTTCCTACGAGCAGTACTTC
J: TRBJ1-4; D: .; size: .; V: TRBV11-2; CDR3: CASSWTVDNEKLFF; DNA: TGTGCCAGCAGCTGGACAGTTGATAATGAAAAACTGTTTTTT
J: TRBJ2-7; D: .; size: .; V: TRBV29-1; CDR3: CSVVLGTINYEQYF; DNA: TGCAGCGTTGTCCTTGGAACGATCAATTACGAGCAGTACTTC
J: TRBJ1-1; D: .; size: once; V: TRBV6-5; CDR3: CASSSRTNTEAFF; DNA: TGTGCCAGCAGCTCCCGCACTAACACTGAAGCTTTCTTT
J: TRBJ2-3; D: .; size: .; V: TRBV19; CDR3: CASSISGDTQYF; DNA: TGTGCCAGTAGTATTTCCGGAGATACGCAGTATTTT
J: TRBJ2-3; D: .; size: few; V: TRBV19; CDR3: CASSIGGSPRTDTQYF; DNA: TGTGCCAGTAGTATAGGGGGCAGCCCTCGCACAGATACGCAGTATTTT
J: TRBJ1-3; D: .; size: once; V: TRBV13; CDR3: CASSLVGNTIYF; DNA: TGTGCCAGCAGCTTAGTTGGAAACACCATATATTTT
J: TRBJ2-1; D: .; size: .; V: TRBV4-3; CDR3: CASSQESPSYNEQFF; DNA: TGCGCCAGCAGCCAAGAATCGCCCTCCTACAATGAGCAGTTCTTC
J: TRBJ1-1; D: .; size: .; V: TRBV5-4; CDR3: CASSGSLNTEAFF; DNA: TGTGCCAGCAGCGGGAGTTTGAACACTGAAGCTTTCTTT
J: TRBJ1-1; D: .; size: .; V: TRBV6-5; CDR3: CASSRQNTEAFF; DNA: TGTGCCAGCAGCCGACAGAACACTGAAGCTTTCTTT
J: TRBJ2-5; D: TRBD1; size: .; V: TRBV4-3; CDR3: CASSRARTGVETQYF; DNA: TGCGCCAGCAGCCGAGCGAGGACAGGGGTGGAGACCCAGTACTTC
J: TRBJ2-1; D: .; size: .; V: TRBV4-2; CDR3: CASSQEVRSRHNEQFF; DNA: TGTGCCAGCAGCCAAGAAGTCCGGAGCCGCCACAATGAGCAGTTCTTC
J: TRBJ1-3; D: .; size: .; V: TRBV10-2; CDR3: CASSEYAGTGNTIYF; DNA: TGCGCCAGCAGTGAGTACGCGGGAACTGGAAACACCATATATTTT
J: TRBJ1-5; D: .; size: .; V: TRBV2; CDR3: CASSWTAANNQPQHF; DNA: TGTGCCAGCAGTTGGACAGCCGCAAACAATCAGCCCCAGCATTTT
J: TRBJ1-1; D: .; size: .; V: TRBV5-5; CDR3: CASSSHPGPRGGSNTEAFF; DNA: TGTGCCAGCAGCTCACACCCGGGACCGCGGGGTGGTTCGAACACTGAAGCTTTCTTT
J: TRBJ2-7; D: .; size: .; V: TRBV30; CDR3: CAWSVQGEQYF; DNA: TGTGCCTGGAGTGTACAGGGCGAGCAGTACTTC
J: TRBJ2-3; D: .; size: .; V: TRBV2; CDR3: CAVDPDTQYF; DNA: TGTGCCGTTGACCCAGATACGCAGTATTTT
J: TRBJ2-7; D: .; size: .; V: TRBV6-1; CDR3: CASSEDWRRRSYEQYF; DNA: TGTGCCAGCAGTGAAGATTGGAGGAGACGCTCCTACGAGCAGTACTTC
J: TRBJ2-1; D: .; size: once; V: TRBV28; CDR3: CASSLGVSPIYEQFF; DNA: TGTGCCAGCAGTTTAGGGGTTAGCCCAATTTATGAGCAGTTCTTC
J: TRBJ2-1; D: TRBD2; size: .; V: TRBV19; CDR3: CASSTGGYEQFF; DNA: TGTGCCAGTAGTACGGGAGGCTACGAGCAGTTCTTC
J: TRBJ2-6; D: .; size: .; V: TRBV18; CDR3: CASRDTSSGANVLTF; DNA: TGTGCTTCCCGGGACACCAGCTCTGGGGCCAACGTCCTGACTTTC
J: TRBJ1-3; D: .; size: .; V: TRBV6-5; CDR3: CASSRRPGVTDTIYF; DNA: TGTGCCAGCAGCCGAAGGCCAGGGGTTACGGACACCATATATTTT
J: TRBJ1-2; D: .; size: .; V: TRBV28; CDR3: CASSPVRGRIPSLDGYTF; DNA: TGTGCCAGCAGTCCGGTGAGGGGACGGATCCCCTCTCTAGATGGCTACACCTTC
J: TRBJ2-7; D: .; size: once; V: TRBV11-1; CDR3: CASSFSQSEQYF; DNA: TGTGCCAGCAGCTTTTCGCAGAGCGAGCAGTACTTC
J: TRBJ2-5; D: TRBD2; size: .; V: TRBV10-3; CDR3: CAISEMGLLEGTQYF; DNA: TGTGCCATCAGTGAAATGGGACTACTAGAGGGGACCCAGTACTTC
J: TRBJ1-2; D: .; size: .; V: TRBV4-2; CDR3: CASSQGEYQGGYTF; DNA: TGTGCCAGCAGCCAAGGGGAATATCAGGGCGGCTACACCTTC
J: TRBJ2-1; D: .; size: .; V: TRBV6-1; CDR3: CASSEGNGQGEQFF; DNA: TGTGCCAGCAGTGAAGGAAACGGTCAGGGGGAGCAGTTCTTC